The next 24 T cell receptor beta chains were all read from a single sample in a study of blood T cell repertoires in COVID-19. Sequencing used immunoSEQ multiplex PCR; TCRdb keeps in-frame clones, though not all of them. The sample includes about 72,000 clones, roughly 80% seen only once; the top ten take around 20%. What was sequenced was peripheral blood. All receptors come from a human donor in a cohort sampled during active COVID-19.

In nucleotides, the CDR3 is TGTGCCAGCTCACTTGGACAGGTTAGGGAGACCCAGTACTTC. Its protein is CASSLGQVRETQYF. The chain combines TRBV18 with TRBJ2-5; 7 bases map to TRBD1. Per the germline V gene, CDR1 is KGHSH and CDR2 is LQKENI. V trimming: 4 bases; J trimming: 5 bases; junction bases outside the gene matches: 7. This CDR3 is 14 amino acids long.

The chain uses TRBV25-1 and TRBJ1-4; TRBD1 matches at 9 bases. CDR3 length: 16 residues. Germline trimming cut 3 bases from V and 8 bases from J; bases unmatched to any gene: 10. Germline values: CDR1 MGHDK, CDR2 SYGVNS. This chain's CDR3 is CASSDLQQGAAEKLFF. The DNA for the CDR3 is TGTGCCAGCAGTGACCTACAACAGGGGGCGGCAGAAAAACTGTTTTTT.

V usage is TRBV7-9 and J usage is TRBJ1-1; D remains ambiguous. This CDR3 has 16 residues. Trimming stripped 5 bases from V and 4 bases from J, with 20 bases between. Germline assignment: CDR1 SEHNR and CDR2 FQNEAQ (reference sequence). The CDR3 coding sequence is TGTGCCAGCAGCCCGGAGGATCCTAGGCTGGGCACTGAAGCTTTCTTT. Its translation is CASSPEDPRLGTEAFF.

This sequence joins TRBV5-1 and TRBJ2-7; 7 nucleotides agree with TRBD2. The length of the CDR3 is 15 residues. Per germline, CDR1 SGHRS and CDR2 YFSETQ. Trimming took 0 bases from V and 0 from J; bases not matched to a gene: 3. The CDR3 sequence: CASSLERGSSYEQYF. CDR3 nucleotide sequence: TGCGCCAGCAGCTTGGAGCGGGGTTCCTCCTACGAGCAGTACTTC.

J is TRBJ1-1 and V is TRBV12-3 or TRBV12-4; the D is unclear. With 5 bases removed from V and 6 bases from J, the gap between germline ends came to 10 bases. The CDR3 loop spans 12 amino acids. The CDR3 here is CASSMGGSEAFF. The CDR3 DNA reads as TGTGCCAGCAGTATGGGAGGCTCTGAAGCTTTCTTT.

The rearrangement uses TRBV7-8 and TRBJ1-4; 10 nucleotides match TRBD1. V dropped 2 bases and J dropped 6; count of bases not matched to a gene: 6. Looked up from germline, CDR1 is SGHVS and CDR2 is FQNEAQ. This CDR3 region has 16 residues. CDR3 protein: CASSLFLGQGDEKLFF. As DNA, the CDR3 is TGTGCCAGCAGCTTATTCCTTGGACAGGGGGATGAAAAACTGTTTTTT.

This clone occurred a few times. This sequence joins TRBV4-1 and TRBJ1-1; TRBD1 is a possible D gene (5 bases). Germline V lookup: CDR1 MGHRA, CDR2 YSYEKL. This CDR3 comprises 15 residues. V lost 1 base and J 0 bases, leaving 9 bases between the germline ends. The CDR3 spells CASSQVGALNTEAFF. The CDR3 DNA is TGCGCCAGCAGCCAAGTTGGGGCGCTGAACACTGAAGCTTTCTTT.

The rearrangement joins TRBV4-1 to TRBJ2-7; TRBD1 is a possible D gene (6 bases). This CDR3 region has 16 residues. CDR1 is MGHRA and CDR2 is YSYEKL in the germline V gene. V dropped 3 bases and J dropped 0 bases, with 15 bases sitting between them. The CDR3 is CASSQPPGHSSYEQYF. The CDR3 nucleotides read TGCGCCAGCAGCCAGCCTCCGGGACATAGCTCCTACGAGCAGTACTTC.

The V and J genes are TRBV13 and TRBJ1-4, with a weak D call TRBD1 (5 bases). The germline V and J ends were trimmed by 0 bases and 8 bases, with 10 bases remaining between them. The CDR3 contains 14 residues. Germline-derived CDR1 and CDR2 are PRHDT and FYEKMQ (reference sequence). CDR3: CASSLGQGSEKLFF. The CDR3 nucleotides read TGTGCCAGCAGCTTAGGGCAGGGTAGCGAAAAACTGTTTTTT.

The CDR3 loop is CASSDRDTGSGYTF. As DNA, the CDR3 is TGTGCCAGCAGTGATAGGGACACAGGGTCTGGCTACACCTTC. J is TRBJ1-2 and V is TRBV2, with D perhaps matching TRBD1 (6 bases). The CDR3 is 14 residues long. The V and J ends lost 3 bases and 7 bases respectively, with 15 bases between them. Germline values: CDR1 SNHLY, CDR2 FYNNEI.

V is TRBV19 and J is TRBJ2-7; 7 bases are a match to TRBD2. The length of the CDR3 is 15 residues. Germline V gives CDR1 LNHDA, CDR2 SQIVND (reference sequence). V gave up 7 bases and J gave up 2 bases; unmatched junction bases: 11. CDR3 DNA: TGTGCCAGTACCCAGTCCGGCGGGAGCCCCTACGAGCAGTACTTC. Translated: CASTQSGGSPYEQYF.

The table lists this clone with a few counts. The J gene is TRBJ1-1, the V gene TRBV12-3 or TRBV12-4; perhaps TRBD1 as D (6 bases). The CDR3 loop spans 13 amino acids. V was trimmed by 7 bases and J by 4 bases, leaving 13 bases between them. The DNA for the CDR3 is TGTGCCAGCACGAAACAAGGGGGCACTGAAGCTTTCTTT. Its translation: CASTKQGGTEAFF.

This chain joins TRBV6-5 and TRBJ1-2; no firm D call. This CDR3 has 11 residues. The V gene lost 8 bases and the J gene lost 3 bases, with 7 bases spanning the gap. Germline V gives CDR1 MNHEY, CDR2 SVGAGI. The CDR3 spells CASGRDYGYTF. CDR3 sequence (DNA): TGTGCCAGCGGGCGGGACTATGGCTACACCTTC.

This clone has more than one count but fewer than ten. J is TRBJ1-2 and V is TRBV3-1 (or the pseudogene TRBV3-2); weak D call: TRBD1 (5 bases). Trimming shortened V by 4 bases and J by 4 bases, and 7 bases separated the two germline ends. Germline lookup yields CDR1 LGHDT and CDR2 YNNKEL (reference sequence). The CDR3 has 12 amino acids. The DNA for the CDR3 is TGTGCCAGCAGCCGAGACAGCTATGGCTACACCTTC. This translates into CASSRDSYGYTF.

The J gene is TRBJ1-2, the V gene TRBV7-9, with D possibly TRBD1 on 5 matching bases. V lost 5 bases to trimming and J lost 5 bases, with 12 bases between them. The CDR3 is made up of 13 amino acids. In germline, CDR1 is SEHNR, CDR2 FQNEAQ (reference sequence). The DNA for the CDR3 is TGTGCCAGCAGCCAAGGACACGTTTATGGCTACACCTTC. Its protein product is CASSQGHVYGYTF.

This sequence joins TRBV6-2 or TRBV6-3 and TRBJ2-1, with 9 nucleotides matching TRBD1. Trimming took 6 bases from V and 4 from J; bases not matched to a gene: 7. There are 15 residues in the CDR3. CDR1 MNHEY and CDR2 SVGEGT come from the germline V gene. The CDR3 coding sequence is TGTGCCAGCAGCCGCCCTGGACAGGGGTACAATGAGCAGTTCTTC. This encodes CASSRPGQGYNEQFF.

This clone was counted a few times. V and J are TRBV12-3 or TRBV12-4 and TRBJ1-1, with D unresolved. Trimming cost V 2 bases and J 2 bases, with 6 bases left between them. The CDR3 has 13 amino acids. The chain's CDR3 is CASSLFTNTEAFF. The CDR3 nucleotides read TGTGCCAGCAGTTTATTTACTAACACTGAAGCTTTCTTT.

J is TRBJ1-6 and V is TRBV13, with 7 nucleotides matching TRBD1. The CDR3 has 14 amino acids. Germline V gene sequence: CDR1 PRHDT, CDR2 FYEKMQ (reference sequence). J was trimmed by 9 bases and V by 4 bases; bases with no gene match: 6. The CDR3 sequence is CASSSRDRRSPLHF. For the CDR3, the DNA is TGTGCCAGCAGCTCGAGGGACAGACGTTCACCCCTCCACTTT.

This chain uses TRBV4-2 with TRBJ1-5; a weak D match, TRBD1 (5 bases). This CDR3 has 16 residues. Trimming took 0 bases from V and 4 from J, leaving 13 bases between them. Looked up from germline, CDR1 is LGHNA and CDR2 is YNFKEQ. This CDR3 reads CASSQERTDRNQPQHF. The CDR3, as DNA: TGTGCCAGCAGCCAAGAACGTACTGACAGAAATCAGCCCCAGCATTTT.

The rearrangement links TRBV19 to TRBJ2-7, with 8 bases fitting TRBD2. The junction had 8 bases not matched to a gene; V was cut back by 3 bases and J by 4 bases. The CDR3 is 15 amino acids. The germline V gene encodes CDR1 LNHDA and CDR2 SQIVND (reference sequence). CDR3 nucleotide sequence: TGTGCCAGTAGTATTATGGCGGGGGGACCGTACGAGCAGTACTTC. It codes for CASSIMAGGPYEQYF.

This clone was observed once. This sequence joins TRBV4-3 and TRBJ2-7; TRBD2 matches at 7 bases. The CDR3 has 15 residues. From germline, CDR1 is LGHNA and CDR2 YSLEER. The junction had 5 bases not matched to a gene; V was cut back by 1 base and J by 2 bases. CDR3: CASSQAGGPTYEQYF. CDR3 DNA: TGCGCCAGCAGCCAAGCGGGGGGACCAACCTACGAGCAGTACTTC.

The table lists this clone with a count of one. V is TRBV9 and J is TRBJ2-2, with 8 nucleotides matching TRBD2. V lost 2 bases, J lost 4 bases, and 16 bases stayed unmatched. The CDR3 has 19 amino acids. Germline CDR1 SGDLS, CDR2 YYNGEE. CDR3 amino acids: CASSVNPSTTGGLTGELFF. The CDR3 nucleotides are TGTGCCAGCAGCGTTAACCCCTCTACGACGGGGGGGCTCACCGGGGAGCTGTTTTTT.

This rearrangement joins TRBV4-1 to TRBJ2-5, with 8 bases identical to TRBD1. Germline CDR1 reads MGHRA; CDR2 reads YSYEKL. The CDR3 is made up of 17 amino acids. V trimming: 0 bases; J trimming: 3 bases; junction bases outside the gene matches: 9. CDR3 loop: CASSQEPRQGAKETQYF. CDR3 in DNA: TGCGCCAGCAGCCAAGAACCAAGGCAGGGGGCAAAAGAGACCCAGTACTTC.

This clone showed up just a few times. The rearrangement uses TRBV6-5 and TRBJ2-3; D possibly corresponds to TRBD2 (6 bases). V lost 6 bases and J lost 7, with 17 bases in between. Germline loops: CDR1 MNHEY, CDR2 SVGAGI. This CDR3 is 14 amino acids long. CDR3 bases: TGTGCCAGCAGAATGGGGGGACCCTTCAATACGCAGTATTTT. This sequence encodes CASRMGGPFNTQYF.